The entry below gives a single TCR beta chain sequence along with its context. What it binds is unknown. CDR1 MDHEN and CDR2 SYDVKM come from the germline V gene. This CDR3 is 13 amino acids long. V was pared by 7 bases and J by 1 base, with 11 bases between. Corrective surgery for congenital heart defects was being performed on the healthy Finnish infants who served as donors. During surgery, about 0.5-1 mL peripheral blood was drawn from four of eight donors. All available leukocytes, rather than a set cell count, yielded the blood DNA. This sample stems from a study of human thymus T cells. Study results and limitations: It looked as if thymic and blood repertoires used V and J genes in a biased way.

Assay used: immunoSEQ multiplex PCR; TCRdb lists only in-frame clones, some missing. The table has some 46,000 clones, around 95% seen once. This receptor was identified in a girl less than two years old with a congenital heart defect but otherwise immunologically healthy. The specimen was blood. The chain links TRBV28 to TRBJ2-7; either TRBD1 or TRBD2 may fit D (6 bases each). The CDR3 sequence: CASNTGRSYEQYF. The CDR3 coding sequence is TGTGCCAGCAATACAGGGAGGTCCTACGAGCAGTACTTC.